Presented here are 25 T cell receptor beta chains from one specimen sequenced in a study of blood T cells in healthy people across ages. With a J-beta primer mix and a sample-barcoded 5' primer, a second PCR ran about 7 to 12 cycles. TCRdb fed the 5' RACE reads into MiXCR, producing one record per CDR3 protein. The sample comprises over a million distinct CDR3 sequences, 35% to 50% of which are singletons, and 15% to 20% rests with the top ten. The sample comprised blood. The origin of the receptors is a woman between 55 and 75 years old in good health.

CDR3 nucleotides: TGTGCCAGCAAGTCCGGACAGGGAATAGGAGGCTACACCTTC. It yields the protein CASKSGQGIGGYTF. V usage is TRBV9 and J usage is TRBJ1-2; 8 bases line up with TRBD1. This CDR3 region has 14 residues. V shed 6 bases, J shed 8 bases, and the junction held 12 bases outside the gene matches. Per the germline V gene, CDR1 is SGDLS and CDR2 is YYNGEE.

This rearrangement joins TRBV28 to TRBJ2-1, with 9 positions matching TRBD1. The length of the CDR3 is 14 residues. Germline lookup yields CDR1 MDHEN and CDR2 SYDVKM. J gave up 7 bases and V 1 base, and 2 bases lay outside the gene matches. CDR3 protein: CASSLLGTGNEQFF. The CDR3 DNA reads as TGTGCCAGCAGTTTATTGGGGACAGGGAATGAGCAGTTCTTC.

The CDR3 DNA follows: TGTGCCAGCAGCTCCGCCCCTTGCGGGCAGTACTTC. Translation gives CASSSAPCGQYF. V and J are TRBV7-9 and TRBJ2-4, with D perhaps TRBD2 (5 bases). The CDR3 runs to 12 residues. CDR1 is SEHNR, CDR2 FQNEAQ, per germline (reference sequence). Trimming took off 4 bases at V and 13 bases at J, with 14 bases between the two ends.

J is TRBJ2-3 and V is TRBV20-1; 8 nucleotides line up with TRBD2. This CDR3 spans 14 amino acids. With V trimmed by 3 bases and J by 1 base, 3 bases remained unmatched. The germline V gene encodes CDR1 DFQATT and CDR2 SNEGSKA (reference sequence). CDR3 loop: CSASLLAGTDTQYF. DNA of the CDR3: TGCAGTGCTAGTTTACTAGCGGGCACAGATACGCAGTATTTT.

The chain carries TRBV4-2 and TRBJ2-7, with 9 nucleotides matching TRBD2. Germline loops: CDR1 LGHNA, CDR2 YNFKEQ. This CDR3 has 16 amino acids. The V and J ends lost 1 base and 0 bases, in that order; junction bases with no gene match: 4. The CDR3: CASSQGVSGSSYEQYF. The CDR3 DNA sequence: TGTGCCAGCAGCCAAGGGGTTAGCGGGAGCTCCTACGAGCAGTACTTC.

J is TRBJ2-1 and V is TRBV14; 9 nucleotides line up with TRBD2. The length of the CDR3 is 14 residues. Germline CDR1 reads SGHDN; CDR2 reads FVKESK. V shed 0 bases and J 9 bases; nucleotides not matched to a gene: 3. DNA of the CDR3: TGTGCCAGCAGCCAAGAACTAGCGGGTTCTGAGCAGTTCTTC. It encodes CASSQELAGSEQFF.

The V gene is TRBV12-3 or TRBV12-4, the J gene TRBJ2-2; 7 positions match TRBD1. V was pared by 8 bases and J by 6 bases, with 12 bases of the junction left unmatched. The CDR3 contains 15 residues. The CDR3 coding sequence is TGTGCCAGCGCGCTATCGACAGGGCGCGCCGGGGAGCTGTTTTTT. This translates into CASALSTGRAGELFF.

The chain uses TRBV28 and TRBJ2-3; 12 nucleotides align to TRBD1. CDR1 and CDR2 (germline): MDHEN, SYDVKM. Trimming at V came to 7 bases and at J to 9 bases, leaving 11 bases not matched to a gene. CDR3 length: 15 amino acids. CDR3 loop: CASTTGDRGLETQYF. The CDR3 DNA follows: TGTGCCAGCACCACGGGGGACAGGGGGCTTGAGACGCAGTATTTT. The full variable domain, its missing parts supplied by reference TRBV28 and TRBJ2-3, is DVKVTQSSRYLVKRTGEKVFLECVQDMDHENMFWYRQDPGLGLRLIYFSYDVKMKEKGDIPEGYSVSREKKERFSLILESASTNQTSMYLCASTTGDRGLETQYFGPGTRLTVL.

A few counts support this clonotype. The rearrangement uses TRBV4-2 and TRBJ1-4, with no clear D. V dropped 1 base and J dropped 4 bases, with 7 bases sitting between them. Germline values: CDR1 LGHNA, CDR2 YNFKEQ. The length of the CDR3 is 14 residues. This CDR3 is CASSQGEVNEKLFF. As DNA, the CDR3 is TGTGCCAGCAGCCAAGGGGAGGTTAATGAAAAACTGTTTTTT.

This sequence joins TRBV6-1 and TRBJ2-7; D not certain. CDR3 length: 18 residues. CDR1 MNHNS and CDR2 SASEGT come from the germline V gene. With 0 bases removed from V and 2 bases from J, the gap between germline ends came to 20 bases. The CDR3 here is CASSEALRLWSQTYEQYF. DNA of the CDR3: TGTGCCAGCAGTGAAGCTCTGCGTCTCTGGTCACAGACCTACGAGCAGTACTTC.

The chain uses TRBV25-1 and TRBJ1-2; 9 positions match TRBD1. There are 15 residues in the CDR3. Germline assignment: CDR1 MGHDK and CDR2 SYGVNS. The V segment lost 6 bases and the J segment 3 bases; nucleotides outside the gene matches: 8. CDR3 protein: CASRDTGGSYYGYTF. The CDR3, as DNA: TGTGCCAGCAGGGATACAGGGGGCTCCTACTATGGCTACACCTTC.

This clonotype was observed a few times. The chain has TRBV14 and TRBJ1-6; D is unresolved. V lost 5 bases and J 10 bases, leaving 9 bases between the germline ends. From germline, CDR1 is SGHDN and CDR2 FVKESK. The CDR3 has 12 residues. CDR3 coding DNA: TGTGCCAGCAGCAAAACAGTCTCACCCCTCCACTTT. Its protein product is CASSKTVSPLHF.

With respect to this clonotype: At one end the junction does not follow the germline gene, possibly because of a read error. V is TRBV27 and J is TRBJ1-5; 8 bases agree with TRBD1. The CDR3 length is 19 residues. Germline V gives CDR1 MNHEY, CDR2 SMNVEV (reference sequence). The CDR3 nucleotides read TGTGCCAACAGTCCTTTAAGAGGACAGGGTGGGGATAGCAATCAGCCCCAGCATTTT. This sequence encodes CANSPLRGQGGDSNQPQHF.

On this clonotype itself: One end of the junction varies from germline; a read error may be responsible. The J gene is TRBJ2-7, the V gene TRBV12-3 or TRBV12-4; 7 bases match TRBD2. The CDR3 is 17 amino acids. CDR3 in amino acids: CASSDPGAGSTDNERYF. CDR3 bases: TGTGCCAGCAGTGACCCGGGAGCGGGGTCTACTGACAATGAGCGGTACTTC.

The chain joins TRBV24-1 to TRBJ2-7; perhaps D is TRBD1 or TRBD2 (5 bases each). The CDR3 extends over 16 amino acids. Germline CDR1 and CDR2: KGHDR and SFDVKD. The V end was cut by 0 bases, the J end by 2 bases, with 13 bases between. CDR3 coding DNA: TGTGCCACCAGTGATTTGCGAGGGGTAGGAGCCTACGAGCAGTACTTC. This sequence encodes CATSDLRGVGAYEQYF.

The rearrangement uses TRBV6-6 and TRBJ2-6, with D unresolved. The V end lost 2 bases, the J end lost 1 base, and 12 bases lay between the germline ends. This CDR3 is 17 amino acids long. Germline assignment: CDR1 MNHNY and CDR2 SVGAGI (reference sequence). CDR3 protein: CASSYEAPVSGANVLTF. Written as DNA, the CDR3 is TGTGCCAGCAGTTACGAAGCACCTGTTTCTGGGGCCAACGTCCTGACTTTC.

This clonotype was seen a handful of times. In nucleotides, the CDR3 is TGTGCCAGCAGCTTAGATCCTATGACTGGCTACACCTTC. Translation gives CASSLDPMTGYTF. The rearrangement links TRBV7-2 to TRBJ1-2; no definite D call. Trimming shortened V by 1 base and J by 7 bases, and 10 bases separated the two germline ends. The CDR3 extends over 13 amino acids. Looked up from germline, CDR1 is SGHTA and CDR2 is FQGNSA.

The chain couples TRBV5-1 to TRBJ2-5, with 7 bases lining up with TRBD2. Germline V CDR1 and CDR2: SGHRS, YFSETQ. This CDR3 spans 16 amino acids. V lost 3 bases to trimming and J lost 5 bases; unmatched junction nucleotides: 13. CDR3 residues: CASSWTGTTIAETQYF. As DNA, the CDR3 is TGCGCCAGCAGCTGGACCGGGACTACGATTGCTGAGACCCAGTACTTC.

This chain uses TRBV5-5 with TRBJ2-1; 8 nucleotides agree with TRBD2. The CDR3 sequence is 14 residues long. V lost 7 bases, J lost 8 bases, and 11 bases stayed unmatched. Germline CDR1 is SGHKS and CDR2 is YYEKEE (reference sequence). This CDR3 reads CASSHSGEIYEQFF. The CDR3 region has the DNA TGTGCCAGCTCGCATAGCGGGGAGATCTATGAGCAGTTCTTC.

The genes are TRBV6-2 or TRBV6-3 and TRBJ2-1; 7 bases align to TRBD2. Losses at the gene ends were 6 bases for V and 0 bases for J; bases not matched to a gene: 11. Germline V gene lookup returns CDR1 MNHEY and CDR2 SVGEGT. The CDR3 totals 17 residues. In DNA, the CDR3 is TGTGCCAGCAGCCCTCTGGGTCGCGGGGGCTCCTACAATGAGCAGTTCTTC. This gives the protein CASSPLGRGGSYNEQFF.

This clonotype occurred a few times. A much more abundant neighbour one base away suggests this may be a read error. CDR3: CASSPKGRAGVYTQYF. In nucleotides, the CDR3 is TGTGCCAGCAGCCCTAAGGGACGAGCGGGAGTCTATACGCAGTATTTT. The rearrangement uses TRBV5-6 and TRBJ2-3, with TRBD2 matching over 8 bases. This CDR3 region has 16 residues. Germline values: CDR1 SGHDT, CDR2 YYEEEE. The V gene end was trimmed by 4 bases and the J gene end by 7 bases; junction bases not matched to a gene: 14.

As for this clonotype: Being one base from a much bigger clone, this may be a read error. The rearrangement joins TRBV20-1 to TRBJ2-5; 9 bases align to TRBD1. J was trimmed by 3 bases and V by 8 bases; bases with no gene match: 7. Germline CDR1 is DFQATT and CDR2 is SNEGSKA (reference sequence). This CDR3 has 13 amino acids. CDR3 DNA: TGCAGTACTAATACAGGGGGCAAAGAGACCCAGTACTTC. It encodes CSTNTGGKETQYF.

This clonotype was found a few times. CDR3 loop: CSVLGRTTEAFF. As DNA, the CDR3 is TGCAGCGTACTAGGGCGGACCACTGAAGCTTTCTTT. J is TRBJ1-1 and V is TRBV29-1; D is unclear. V lost 6 bases to trimming and J lost 4 bases, with 12 bases between them. Per the germline V gene, CDR1 is SQVTM and CDR2 is ANQGSEA. The CDR3 runs to 12 residues.

This clonotype was counted between two and nine times. V gene TRBV20-1 combines with J gene TRBJ2-7, with D unresolved. V lost 6 bases and J 2 bases, leaving 14 bases between the germline ends. The germline gives CDR1 DFQATT, CDR2 SNEGSKA (reference sequence). The CDR3 covers 13 residues. CDR3 residues: CSAASPLTYEQYF. Here the CDR3 DNA reads TGCAGTGCCGCAAGCCCCCTTACCTACGAGCAGTACTTC.

This clonotype was recorded only once. The V call is TRBV11-2, the J call TRBJ1-2; 8 nucleotides align to TRBD1. Germline values: CDR1 SGHAT, CDR2 FQNNGV. The CDR3 sequence is 16 residues long. V lost 4 bases to trimming and J lost 2 bases; unmatched junction nucleotides: 9. The CDR3 is CASSSISTGGNYGYTF. The DNA for the CDR3 is TGTGCCAGCAGCTCTATTTCTACAGGGGGAAACTATGGCTACACCTTC.